Following are 15 T cell receptor beta chains from one sample sequenced in a study of T cell clonotyping in hematopoietic cell transplantation. Regarding time point: recipient sample about 28 days before transplant, after cytoreduction. Measured with immunoSEQ multiplex PCR; TCRdb has only the in-frame clones, and not every one. The sample gives approximately 16,000 clones, approximately 93% of which show up once; about 2% is in the top ten. Source: peripheral blood mononuclear cells, taken before stem cell transplant. These receptors were obtained from a man in his late teens or twenties with biphenotypic leukemia. Some clones in this sample may be carry-over from other donors' samples.

This chain links TRBV18 with TRBJ2-7, with 12 bases aligning to TRBD1. CDR3 size: 15 residues. CDR1 KGHSH and CDR2 LQKENI come from the germline V gene. V gave up 2 bases and J gave up 5 bases; unmatched junction bases: 4. CDR3 amino acids: CASSPLGTGGHEQYF. The CDR3 bases are TGTGCCAGCTCACCATTAGGGACAGGGGGCCACGAGCAGTACTTC.

This clone was seen just once. The rearrangement joins TRBV7-2 to TRBJ1-5; unclear D gene. Trimming pared 1 base from V and 0 bases from J, leaving 7 bases between. The V gene's germline CDR1 is SGHTA and CDR2 FQGNSA. This CDR3 is built from 15 residues. This CDR3 is CASSLGAGSNQPQHF. Here the CDR3 DNA reads TGTGCCAGCAGCTTAGGGGCGGGTAGCAATCAGCCCCAGCATTTT.

The V and J genes are TRBV7-2 and TRBJ2-7, with D unresolved. The length of the CDR3 is 11 residues. Deletions cut 5 bases from V and 2 bases from J, with 4 bases between. Germline V gene lookup returns CDR1 SGHTA and CDR2 FQGNSA. CDR3 nucleotide sequence: TGTGCCAGCAGCCCTGCCTACGAGCAGTACTTC. It codes for CASSPAYEQYF.

J is TRBJ1-5 and V is TRBV6-5; D is perhaps TRBD1 (5 bases). Germline-derived CDR1 and CDR2 are MNHEY and SVGAGI. CDR3 length: 15 residues. The ends were cut back, 6 bases at V and 4 bases at J, with 16 bases in the middle. DNA for the CDR3: TGTGCCAGCAGCCTTGACAGAAACCAGAATCAGCCCCAGCATTTT. It yields the protein CASSLDRNQNQPQHF.

The chain employs TRBV6-6 and TRBJ1-1, with D unresolved. Germline V gene data show CDR1 as MNHNY and CDR2 as SVGAGI (reference sequence). The CDR3 length is 15 residues. V was shortened by 2 bases and J by 0 bases, with 10 bases between the two germline ends. The CDR3 sequence: CASSYGKTVNTEAFF. In DNA, the CDR3 is TGTGCCAGCAGTTACGGCAAGACGGTGAACACTGAAGCTTTCTTT.

The rearrangement uses TRBV2 and TRBJ2-7, with TRBD2 identical over 7 bases. This CDR3 is built from 14 residues. In germline, CDR1 is SNHLY, CDR2 FYNNEI. The trim removed 6 bases at V and 3 bases at J, leaving 8 bases unmatched. CDR3 coding DNA: TGTGCCAGCAGAATTTACCGGGGGGTCTACGAGCAGTACTTC. Protein: CASRIYRGVYEQYF.

The V and J genes are TRBV27 and TRBJ1-6; D remains ambiguous. Trimming removed 2 bases at V and 9 bases at J, with 14 bases between. Germline lookup yields CDR1 MNHEY and CDR2 SMNVEV (reference sequence). The CDR3 runs to 15 residues. In DNA, the CDR3 is TGTGCCAGCAGTTTAGTAGGGTCAAAGGGTTCACCCCTCCACTTT. It translates to CASSLVGSKGSPLHF.

The genes are TRBV7-8 and TRBJ2-2; 7 bases are shared with TRBD2. V was clipped by 4 bases and J by 0 bases; unmatched bases: 5. From germline, CDR1 is SGHVS and CDR2 FQNEAQ. The CDR3 has 16 residues. CDR3 nucleotides: TGTGCCAGCAGCTCCCTGGGGGGGACGAACACCGGGGAGCTGTTTTTT. Amino acids: CASSSLGGTNTGELFF.

This chain uses TRBV6-5 with TRBJ1-1; D gene ambiguous. Germline V gives CDR1 MNHEY, CDR2 SVGAGI. Trimming took 0 bases from V and 5 from J, leaving 4 bases between them. This CDR3 region has 12 residues. CDR3 nucleotide sequence: TGTGCCAGCAGTTACTCAAGTACTGAAGCTTTCTTT. Translated, it gives CASSYSSTEAFF.

The CDR3 DNA is TGTGCCTGGAACCTTCACAGGGTTTTCGAGACCCAGTACTTC. Its protein is CAWNLHRVFETQYF. The chain has TRBV30 and TRBJ2-5; D is perhaps TRBD1 (6 bases). V lost 4 bases and J lost 5, with 17 bases in between. The CDR3 runs to 14 residues. Germline CDR1 reads GTSNPN; CDR2 reads SVGIG (reference sequence).

DNA for the CDR3: TGTGCCAGCAGCTTAGGAAGGGCCCCGCTCGTCCACTTT. As protein: CASSLGRAPLVHF. The chain is built from TRBV13 and TRBJ1-6; no clear D gene. V lost 0 bases to trimming and J lost 17 bases, with 14 bases between them. Germline V gene lookup returns CDR1 PRHDT and CDR2 FYEKMQ (reference sequence). CDR3 size: 13 residues.

The chain is built from TRBV6-5 and TRBJ2-3; perhaps TRBD2 as D (7 bases). V gave up 7 bases and J gave up 7 bases, with 21 bases separating them. The CDR3 contains 15 residues. Germline CDR1 and CDR2: MNHEY and SVGAGI. The CDR3 is CASKASARGRNTQYF. The CDR3 DNA is TGTGCCAGCAAGGCCTCCGCGCGGGGGCGAAATACGCAGTATTTT.

The chain is built from TRBV5-6 and TRBJ2-7, with 10 bases fitting TRBD2. The junction had 9 bases not matched to a gene; V was cut back by 3 bases and J by 6 bases. The germline V gene encodes CDR1 SGHDT and CDR2 YYEEEE. CDR3 length: 15 amino acids. The CDR3 region is CASSSESSGGIEQYF. DNA of the CDR3: TGTGCCAGCAGCTCGGAGTCTAGCGGGGGAATCGAGCAGTACTTC.

This chain uses TRBV19 with TRBJ1-5, with 8 positions matching TRBD1. The J segment lost 11 bases and the V segment lost 3 bases, leaving 9 bases of the junction unmatched. The CDR3 loop spans 14 amino acids. CDR1 and CDR2 from the germline V gene are LNHDA and SQIVND (reference sequence). The CDR3 nucleotides read TGTGCCAGTAGTATCGAAGGACAGGGCTCGGCCCAGCATTTT. Encoded protein: CASSIEGQGSAQHF.

The chain combines TRBV19 with TRBJ2-5, with D perhaps TRBD2 (5 bases). CDR1 and CDR2 (germline): LNHDA, SQIVND (reference sequence). Between the trimmed V and J ends, which lost 4 bases and 5 bases, there was a span of 5 bases. CDR3 length: 11 amino acids. The CDR3 protein is CASSTGETQYF. Here the CDR3 DNA reads TGTGCCAGTAGTACGGGGGAGACCCAGTACTTC. Full variable domain (rest looked up from reference TRBV19 and TRBJ2-5): DGGITQSPKYLFRKEGQNVTLSCEQNLNHDAMYWYRQDPGQGLRLIYYSQIVNDFQKGDIAEGYSVSREKKESFPLTVTSAQKNPTAFYLCASSTGETQYFGPGTRLLVL.